What follows are 2 T cell receptor beta chains derived from one specimen sequenced in a study of blood T cell repertoires in COVID-19. TCRdb's copy holds only in-frame clones and misses some; the assay was immunoSEQ multiplex PCR. The sample yields approximately 230,000 clones, around 86% seen once. Sample: peripheral blood. The receptor source for this set is a man between 25 and 39 years old who had recovered from COVID-19.

This clone was picked up one time. The V and J genes are TRBV6-6 and TRBJ1-2; 7 bases agree with TRBD1. With 4 bases clipped from V and 8 bases from J, the junction kept 4 bases outside the gene matches. This CDR3 contains 12 residues. Germline CDR1 reads MNHNY; CDR2 reads SVGAGI (reference sequence). The CDR3 spells CASSWEDRGYTF. The CDR3 DNA is TGTGCCAGCAGTTGGGAGGACAGGGGCTACACCTTC.

The chain carries TRBV3-1 (or the pseudogene TRBV3-2) and TRBJ1-2; D call uncertain. The CDR3 has 13 amino acids. V lost 3 bases, J lost 4 bases, and 9 bases lay in between. Germline CDR1 and CDR2: LGHDT and YNNKEL (reference sequence). CDR3 residues: CASSQRRGYGYTF. The CDR3 DNA reads as TGTGCCAGCAGCCAGAGACGAGGCTATGGCTACACCTTC.